This T cell receptor beta chain was found in a study of T cells after yellow fever vaccination. There are 15 residues in the CDR3. With 1 base removed from V and 2 bases from J, the gap between germline ends came to 9 bases. CDR1 and CDR2 from the germline V gene are SGHNT and YENEEA. In the case of this clonotype: Its antigen is unknown.

For TCR, cDNA came from 5'RACE template switching, which added a universal primer site and UMIs. TCRdb reprocessed the 5' RACE reads via MiXCR and lists one record per CDR3 protein. The sample contains 300,000 to 350,000 distinct CDR3 sequences, over 8.5% of which appear only once. General study results and limits: Reappearing after the booster were most of the clones from primary vaccination (less than 97% CD4, approximately 86% CD8).

This TCR came from a man in his late teens or twenties who received the YFV17D yellow fever vaccine. The material sequenced was CD4+ T cells sorted from PBMCs, taken 45 days after the yellow fever booster vaccination. The V and J genes are TRBV11-3 and TRBJ2-1; D gene unclear. Here the CDR3 reads CASSLVQPPYNEQFF. The CDR3 DNA reads as TGTGCCAGCAGCTTAGTACAGCCCCCCTACAATGAGCAGTTCTTC.